Presented here are 7 T cell receptor beta chains from one specimen sequenced in a study of spatial heterogeneity in lung cancer. Regarding time point: blood at routine non-recurrence follow-up after resection. Material for sequencing was whole RNA from tumor, nontumor lung or frozen PBMC, left unsorted. From the 5' RACE reads, TCRdb called clonotypes with MiXCR, one entry per CDR3 protein. Of about 47,000 distinct CDR3 sequences listed, about 7.4% are singletons. Sequenced material: PBMCs, taken at follow-up. The receptors come from a female donor with early-stage non-small cell lung cancer.

V is TRBV24-1 and J is TRBJ2-3, with TRBD2 matching over 11 bases. The CDR3 is made up of 17 amino acids. Looked up from germline, CDR1 is KGHDR and CDR2 is SFDVKD. The ends lost 5 bases at V and 5 bases at J; junction bases unmatched: 11. The CDR3 spells CATSAATLAGVGDTQYF. CDR3 nucleotides: TGTGCCACCAGTGCCGCGACACTAGCGGGGGTAGGAGATACGCAGTATTTT.

V is TRBV6-5 and J is TRBJ2-7; 9 bases agree with TRBD1. Germline lookup yields CDR1 MNHEY and CDR2 SVGAGI. J lost 2 bases, V lost 7 bases, and 9 bases had no gene match. The length of the CDR3 is 15 residues. Here the CDR3 reads CASTNRRTGAYEQYF. The CDR3 coding sequence is TGTGCCAGCACCAACCGCCGGACAGGGGCCTACGAGCAGTACTTC.

The chain carries TRBV7-2 and TRBJ1-6; no clear D gene. The V and J ends lost 1 base and 7 bases respectively, with 11 bases between them. CDR1 and CDR2 (germline): SGHTA, FQGNSA. The CDR3 has 15 residues. The CDR3 region is CASSLESWFNSPLHF. DNA for the CDR3: TGTGCCAGCAGCTTAGAATCATGGTTCAATTCACCCCTCCACTTT.

This clonotype was counted at least ten times. This chain joins TRBV2 and TRBJ2-2, with unresolved D. V was cut by 3 bases and J by 5 bases, with 10 bases left in between. CDR3 length: 14 residues. From germline, CDR1 is SNHLY and CDR2 FYNNEI. CDR3 sequence (DNA): TGTGCCAGCAGTGATCGGAAGGGAACCGGGGAGCTGTTTTTT. As protein: CASSDRKGTGELFF.

This clonotype was counted many times. The chain joins TRBV5-1 to TRBJ2-6; D is possibly TRBD1 or TRBD2 (5 bases each). V was pared by 5 bases and J by 2 bases, with 14 bases between. This CDR3 region has 16 residues. Per germline, CDR1 SGHRS and CDR2 YFSETQ. The CDR3 protein is CASRTGTAPGANVLTF. The CDR3 DNA reads as TGCGCCAGCAGAACCGGGACCGCACCTGGGGCCAACGTCCTGACTTTC.

The chain is built from TRBV28 and TRBJ1-4; TRBD1 agrees at 7 bases. Germline V gene lookup returns CDR1 MDHEN and CDR2 SYDVKM. Trimming at V came to 3 bases and at J to 9 bases, leaving 7 bases not matched to a gene. The CDR3 runs to 14 residues. The CDR3 nucleotides are TGTGCCAGCAGTTTGACCCAGGGGGGTAAAAAACTGTTTTTT. It is translated as CASSLTQGGKKLFF.

Turning to this clonotype: This sequence may be a read error, since a much larger clone differs from it by one base. The rearrangement links TRBV28 to TRBJ2-7; tentatively, D is TRBD2 (5 bases). V lost 3 bases, J lost 0 bases, and 12 bases lay in between. The CDR3 extends over 15 amino acids. Germline-derived CDR1 and CDR2 are MDHEN and SYDVKM. The CDR3 DNA reads TGTGCCAGCAGTTTCCGGGGTGAAATCTCCTACGAGCAGTACTTC. Translating gives CASSFRGEISYEQYF. The full variable domain, in which reference TRBV28 and TRBJ2-7 provide the parts outside the CDR3, is DVKVTQSSRYLVKRTGEKVFLECVQDMDHENMFWYRQDPGLGLRLIYFSYDVKMKEKGDIPEGYSVSREKKERFSLILESASTNQTSMYLCASSFRGEISYEQYFGPGTRLTVT.